This T cell receptor (beta chain) stems from a study of T cell clonality in common variable immunodeficiency. The study, taken as a whole, reports: Reportedly, TCR beta sequences from common variable immunodeficiency showed fewer deletions and N-nucleotide insertions.

This clone was detected ten times or more. What it recognizes is unknown. Read data end 3 residues before the CDR3 end; the end is taken from the germline J gene. Some clones are missing from TCRdb's copy, which holds only in-frame ones; the method was immunoSEQ multiplex PCR. The specimen gives roughly 42,000 clones without singletons; the ten biggest hold roughly 6%. The CDR3 runs to 15 residues. V gave up 3 bases and J gave up 1 base; unmatched junction bases: 6. Germline CDR1 is DFQATT and CDR2 is SNEGSKA (reference sequence). For at least one year, all CVID subjects received replacement immunoglobulin.

Material: peripheral blood mononuclear cells. The genes are TRBV20-1 and TRBJ2-5, with TRBD2 matching over 9 bases. This receptor was taken from a human donor with common variable immunodeficiency. This chain's CDR3 is CSASRASGTQETQYF. Incomplete CDR3 DNA: TGCAGTGCTAGCCGGGCTAGCGGGACCCAAGAGACC.